What follows describes a single TCR beta chain. Authors' methods: Cell counts per sample came from amplifying reference gene primers. Measured with immunoSEQ multiplex PCR; TCRdb has only the in-frame clones, and not every one. D and trimming come from the DNA, and the V and J calls and clone size come from that table. The data show some 380,000 clones, 90% seen once. The data were taken from a study of blood T cell repertoires in COVID-19. On the study more broadly: Spain, Italy and the United States supplied samples that represented acute and convalescent COVID-19. The cDNA or gDNA used as material had been derived from T cells, B-cell-depleted T cells, or PBMCs.

There are 17 residues in the CDR3. The ends lost 5 bases at V and 7 bases at J; junction bases unmatched: 14. In germline, CDR1 is SGHTA, CDR2 FQGNSA. Sequencing was performed on peripheral blood. This rearrangement joins TRBV7-2 to TRBJ1-6, with 7 bases identical to TRBD1. This sequence was found in a man aged 18-30 years with active or convalescent COVID-19. CDR3 sequence (DNA): TGTGCCAGCAGCCTCACCCCCCCGGACAGGAGGAATTCACCCCTCCACTTT. Amino acid sequence: CASSLTPPDRRNSPLHF.